This entry features one T cell receptor beta chain sequence. The antigen is not known. Primers: 60 Vbeta forward and 13 Jbeta reverse. TCRdb's copy holds only in-frame clones and misses some; the assay was immunoSEQ multiplex PCR. The repertoire has about 160,000 clones, 79% of them found once; the top ten carry approximately 6%. The data belong to a study of cytomegalovirus exposure and HLA in healthy donors. Whole-study findings and limits: In a later analysis, a genetic analysis reported fewer productive-TCR N-insertions in an Asian-associated ancestry cluster than the cohort average. With later analysis, a missense DCLRE1C variant became linked to TCR beta V- and J-gene trimming. Three chains tied to CMV proved CMV antigen-specific in vitro.

CDR3 length equals 15 residues. The junction had 10 bases not matched to a gene; V was cut back by 2 bases and J by 6 bases. CDR1 is SGDLS and CDR2 is YYNGEE in the germline V gene. Healthy bone marrow donors made up the donors. The origin of this receptor is a man over 45 in good health and CMV-seropositive. Sample: PBMCs. The chain joins TRBV9 to TRBJ2-7; 8 nucleotides match TRBD2. CDR3 DNA: TGTGCCAGCAGCGTGACTCCGAGCGGGAGCTCCGAGCAGTACTTC. Residues: CASSVTPSGSSEQYF. Complete variable domain (other parts from reference TRBV9 and TRBJ2-7): DSGVTQTPKHLITATGQRVTLRCSPRSGDLSVYWYQQSLDQGLQFLIQYYNGEERAKGNILERFSAQQFPDLHSELNLSSLELGDSALYFCASSVTPSGSSEQYFGPGTRLTVT.